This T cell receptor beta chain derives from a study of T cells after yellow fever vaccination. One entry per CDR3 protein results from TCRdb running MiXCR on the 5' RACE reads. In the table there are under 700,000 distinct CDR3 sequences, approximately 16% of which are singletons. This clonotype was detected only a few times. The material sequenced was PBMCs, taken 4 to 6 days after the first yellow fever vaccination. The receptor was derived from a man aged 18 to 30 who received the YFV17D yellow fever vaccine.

The CDR3 reads CAISAQGGRRDTQYF. In nucleotides, the CDR3 is TGTGCCATCAGTGCTCAGGGGGGACGCAGAGATACGCAGTATTTT. The J gene is TRBJ2-3, the V gene TRBV10-3; possible D gene TRBD1, 7 bases. Germline CDR1 reads ENHRY; CDR2 reads SYGVKD. The CDR3 covers 15 residues. V was clipped by 4 bases and J by 5 bases, with 16 bases between them.